Listed below are T cell receptor beta chains from one sample, sequenced in a study of graft-versus-host responses after intestinal transplantation. Only in-frame clones appear in the TCRdb table, and some are missing; sequencing was by immunoSEQ multiplex PCR. The sample shows over 100,000 clones, more than 80% of them seen only once. Antigen specificity for these receptors is unknown. The specimen comprised unstimulated CD4+ T cells sorted from spleen or lymph node cells, sampled before transplant. All receptors derive from a human donor who was the organ donor for an intestinal transplant. Both conserved end residues are part of each CDR3.

V gene: TRBV7-8
J gene: TRBJ1-6
CDR3 protein: CASSRRDRTNSPLHF

V gene: TRBV28
J gene: TRBJ2-2
CDR3 protein: CASSLPPGREYTGELFF

V gene: TRBV4-2
J gene: TRBJ2-3
CDR3 protein: CASSQDHMREGLDTQYF

V gene: TRBV12-5
J gene: TRBJ2-3
CDR3 protein: CASGLGRTSGMRHSTDTQYF

V gene: TRBV11-1
J gene: TRBJ1-2
CDR3 protein: CASSLSRSGPGYTF

V gene: TRBV5-1
J gene: TRBJ2-5
CDR3 protein: CASSLDREETQYF

V gene: TRBV7-9
J gene: TRBJ2-7
CDR3 protein: CASSLRDAYEQYF

V gene: TRBV28
J gene: TRBJ1-2
CDR3 protein: CASSLGGDSYGYTF

V gene: TRBV7-9
J gene: TRBJ2-7
CDR3 protein: CASSLASGRGDEQYF

V gene: TRBV6-5
J gene: TRBJ2-1
CDR3 protein: CASSEQLNYNEQFF